These 10 T cell receptor beta chains were all obtained from the same sample, sequenced in a study of T cell responses to AZD1222 COVID-19 vaccine. Clones were read by immunoSEQ multiplex PCR, and TCRdb kept only the in-frame ones, dropping some. The data contain around 62,000 clones, over 85% of them singletons. The material sequenced was peripheral blood, taken on day 0 of AZD1222 vaccination. These receptors all stem from an adult in good health.

The chain links TRBV7-9 to TRBJ2-1, with D perhaps TRBD1 (5 bases). The CDR3 length is 14 residues. The germline V and J ends were trimmed by 1 base and 8 bases, with 12 bases remaining between them. The germline gives CDR1 SEHNR, CDR2 FQNEAQ (reference sequence). Here the CDR3 DNA reads TGTGCCAGCAGCTTAGAACAATACAGGCATGAGCAGTTCTTC. Its protein is CASSLEQYRHEQFF.

The chain carries TRBV12-3 or TRBV12-4 and TRBJ1-1; maybe TRBD1 (6 bases). The V end was cut by 1 base, the J end by 8 bases, with 8 bases between. CDR3 length equals 12 residues. The CDR3 loop is CASSLEDREAFF. In DNA form, the CDR3 reads TGTGCCAGCAGTTTAGAGGACAGAGAAGCTTTCTTT.

This chain joins TRBV6-1 and TRBJ1-5, with 7 bases lining up with TRBD1. The CDR3 loop spans 15 amino acids. The germline CDR1 and CDR2 sequences are MNHNS and SASEGT. Germline trimming cut 3 bases from V and 1 base from J; bases unmatched to any gene: 3. The CDR3 region has the DNA TGTGCCAGCAGTGATTACAGGGGAAGCAATCAGCCCCAGCATTTT. As protein: CASSDYRGSNQPQHF.

The chain is built from TRBV14 and TRBJ2-2; 10 bases agree with TRBD2. The CDR3 has 18 amino acids. The ends lost 2 bases at V and 5 bases at J; junction bases unmatched: 11. The germline CDR1 and CDR2 sequences are SGHDN and FVKESK. The CDR3 sequence is CASSQPAGGLSGTGELFF. The CDR3, as DNA: TGTGCCAGCAGCCAACCAGCGGGGGGGCTTAGTGGGACCGGGGAGCTGTTTTTT.

The V and J genes are TRBV28 and TRBJ1-2; D may be TRBD1 (6 bases). Between the trimmed V and J ends, which lost 2 bases and 8 bases, there was a span of 12 bases. The CDR3 is 13 residues long. From germline, CDR1 is MDHEN and CDR2 SYDVKM. The CDR3 region has the DNA TGTGCCAGCAGTTTAGGAACAGGGATAGGCTACACCTTC. This gives the protein CASSLGTGIGYTF.

The chain is built from TRBV12-5 and TRBJ2-5; 8 nucleotides agree with TRBD2. The germline gives CDR1 LGHNT, CDR2 FRNRAP. The junction had 8 bases not matched to a gene; V was cut back by 6 bases and J by 5 bases. This CDR3 spans 14 amino acids. CDR3 coding DNA: TGTGCTAGTGGCCCTCCCGGGGGGGGCGAGACCCAGTACTTC. Its protein is CASGPPGGGETQYF.

V and J are TRBV7-9 and TRBJ2-3; 8 bases match TRBD1. Germline CDR1 is SEHNR and CDR2 is FQNEAQ (reference sequence). This CDR3 has 15 amino acids. The trim removed 5 bases at V and 6 bases at J, leaving 10 bases unmatched. CDR3 sequence (DNA): TGTGCCAGCAGCCTAAACAGGGGGGACGTCGATACGCAGTATTTT. Translating gives CASSLNRGDVDTQYF. The full variable domain, its missing parts supplied by reference TRBV7-9 and TRBJ2-3, is DTGVSQNPRHKITKRGQNVTFRCDPISEHNRLYWYRQTLGQGPEFLTYFQNEAQLEKSRLLSDRFSAERPKGSFSTLEIQRTEQGDSAMYLCASSLNRGDVDTQYFGPGTRLTVL.

The rearrangement links TRBV15 to TRBJ2-1; D remains ambiguous. Germline V gene data show CDR1 as LNHNV and CDR2 as YYDKDF (reference sequence). Trimming took off 0 bases at V and 0 bases at J, with 6 bases between the two ends. CDR3 length: 15 amino acids. This chain's CDR3 is CATSRDGNSYNEQFF. DNA for the CDR3: TGTGCCACCAGCAGAGATGGAAACTCCTACAATGAGCAGTTCTTC.

CDR3 coding DNA: TGTGCCAGCAGCCAAACAACAGGGGGTTATGGCTACACCTTC. Translated, it gives CASSQTTGGYGYTF. This chain joins TRBV3-1 (or the pseudogene TRBV3-2) and TRBJ1-2, with TRBD1 identical over 8 bases. V gave up 2 bases and J gave up 5 bases; unmatched junction bases: 4. This CDR3 comprises 14 residues. In germline, CDR1 is LGHDT, CDR2 YNNKEL (reference sequence).

V is TRBV7-2 and J is TRBJ1-2; 8 bases align to TRBD1. From germline, CDR1 is SGHTA and CDR2 FQGNSA. Trimming at V came to 2 bases and at J to 7 bases, leaving 18 bases not matched to a gene. The CDR3 is 18 residues long. The DNA of the CDR3 is TGTGCCAGCAGCTTATCGGGCCAGGGGGCACTTTTTTTTTCTGGCTACACCTTC. Encoded protein: CASSLSGQGALFFSGYTF.